This T cell receptor beta chain is drawn from a study of blood T cell repertoires in COVID-19. Methods used by the authors: The assay estimated nucleated cells by amplifying reference gene primers. Repertoires were generated with immunoSEQ multiplex PCR, while TCRdb's copy carries only in-frame clones and drops some. V, J and clone size are those of that table, while D and trimming were read from the DNA. The table shows 200,000 to 250,000 clones, with 82% occurring only once. The CDR3 sequence is 14 residues long. Germline CDR1 SQVTM, CDR2 ANQGSEA. V lost 2 bases and J lost 6, with 16 bases in between.

Material: PBMCs or T cells enriched from blood (not recorded which). This receptor was taken from a woman in her sixties who had recovered from COVID-19. The rearrangement links TRBV29-1 to TRBJ2-5; tentatively, D is TRBD2 (6 bases). In DNA form, the CDR3 reads TGCAGCGTTGAAAATATGGGACTTCAGAAGACCCAGTACTTC. As protein: CSVENMGLQKTQYF.